The present T cell receptor beta chain was sequenced within a study of CD8+ T cells in alopecia areata. RNA extraction was followed by reverse transcription into cDNA, which acted as the sequencing template. Generated by immunoSEQ multiplex PCR, the TCRdb table keeps only in-frame clones and is missing some. This table holds over 200,000 clones, 50% to 75% found once. Germline CDR1 and CDR2: SNHLY and FYNNEI. V dropped 6 bases and J dropped 4; count of bases not matched to a gene: 5. The CDR3 is 14 amino acids. The treatment: oral pan-JAK inhibitor, 5-10 mg twice daily. PBMCs served as the source from which CD4+ and CD8+ T cells were sorted.

The sample consisted of CD4+ T cells sorted from blood, taken at week 4, from a patient treated with tofacitinib. The rearrangement joins TRBV2 to TRBJ1-5, with TRBD1 identical over 8 bases. This TCR came from a human donor with alopecia areata. CDR3 nucleotide sequence: TGTGCCAGCAGCAGGACAGGGCTAAATCAGCCCCAGCATTTT. Its translation is CASSRTGLNQPQHF. Full variable domain (missing parts from reference TRBV2 and TRBJ1-5): EPEVTQTPSHQVTQMGQEVILRCVPISNHLYFYWYRQILGQKVEFLVSFYNNEISEKSEIFDDQFSVERPDGSNFTLKIRSTKLEDSAMYFCASSRTGLNQPQHFGDGTRLSIL.